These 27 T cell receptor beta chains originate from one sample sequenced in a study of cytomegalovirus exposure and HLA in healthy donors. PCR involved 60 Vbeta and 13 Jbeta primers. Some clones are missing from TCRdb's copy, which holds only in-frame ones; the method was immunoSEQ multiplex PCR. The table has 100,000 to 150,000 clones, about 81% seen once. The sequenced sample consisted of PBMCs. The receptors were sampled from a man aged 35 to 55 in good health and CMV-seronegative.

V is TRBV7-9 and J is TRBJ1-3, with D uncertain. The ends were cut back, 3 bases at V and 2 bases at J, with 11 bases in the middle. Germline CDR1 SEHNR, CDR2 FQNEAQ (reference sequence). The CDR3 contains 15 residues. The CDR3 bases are TGTGCCAGCAGCTTGTCGGGTTATGCTGGAAACACCATATATTTT. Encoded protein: CASSLSGYAGNTIYF.

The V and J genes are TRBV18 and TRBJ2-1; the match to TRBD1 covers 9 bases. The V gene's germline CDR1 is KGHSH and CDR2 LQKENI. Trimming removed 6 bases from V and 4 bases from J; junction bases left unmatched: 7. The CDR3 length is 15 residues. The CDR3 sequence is CASSGQGHGYNEQFF. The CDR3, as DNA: TGTGCCAGCTCTGGACAGGGGCACGGTTACAATGAGCAGTTCTTC.

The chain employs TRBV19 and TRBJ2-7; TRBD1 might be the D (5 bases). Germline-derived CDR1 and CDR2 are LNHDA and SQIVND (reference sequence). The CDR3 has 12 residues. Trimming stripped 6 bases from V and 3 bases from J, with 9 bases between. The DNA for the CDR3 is TGTGCCAGTAGCCCAGGGTTCTACGAGCAGTACTTC. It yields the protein CASSPGFYEQYF.

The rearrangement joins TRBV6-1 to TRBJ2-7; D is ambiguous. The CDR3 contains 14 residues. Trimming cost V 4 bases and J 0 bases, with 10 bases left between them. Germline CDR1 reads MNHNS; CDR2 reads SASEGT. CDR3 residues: CASSGEAFSYEQYF. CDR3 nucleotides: TGTGCCAGCAGTGGCGAGGCCTTCTCCTACGAGCAGTACTTC.

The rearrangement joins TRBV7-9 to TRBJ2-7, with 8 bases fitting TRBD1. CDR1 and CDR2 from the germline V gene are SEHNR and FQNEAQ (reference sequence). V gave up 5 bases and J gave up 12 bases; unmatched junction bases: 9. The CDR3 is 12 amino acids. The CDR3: CASSEGQGVTYF. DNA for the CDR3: TGTGCCAGCAGCGAAGGACAGGGAGTAACGTACTTC.

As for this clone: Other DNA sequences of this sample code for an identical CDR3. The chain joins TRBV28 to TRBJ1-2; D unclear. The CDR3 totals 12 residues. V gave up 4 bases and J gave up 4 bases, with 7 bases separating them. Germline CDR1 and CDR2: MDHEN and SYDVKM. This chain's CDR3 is CASSSGSYGYTF. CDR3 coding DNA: TGTGCCAGCAGTTCGGGTTCCTATGGCTACACCTTC.

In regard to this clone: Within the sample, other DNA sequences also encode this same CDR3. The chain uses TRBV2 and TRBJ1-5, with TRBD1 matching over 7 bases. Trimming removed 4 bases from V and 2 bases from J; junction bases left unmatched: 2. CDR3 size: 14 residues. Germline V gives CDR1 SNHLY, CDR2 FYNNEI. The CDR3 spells CASSGTGGNQPQHF. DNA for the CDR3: TGTGCCAGCAGTGGAACAGGGGGCAATCAGCCCCAGCATTTT.

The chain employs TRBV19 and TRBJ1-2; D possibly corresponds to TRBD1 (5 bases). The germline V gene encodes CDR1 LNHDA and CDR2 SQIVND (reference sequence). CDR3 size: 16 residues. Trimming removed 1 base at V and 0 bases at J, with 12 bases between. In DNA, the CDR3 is TGTGCCAGTAGTATAGGTCCAGGGCCTCCTAACTATGGCTACACCTTC. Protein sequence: CASSIGPGPPNYGYTF. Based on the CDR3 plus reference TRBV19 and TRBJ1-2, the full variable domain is DGGITQSPKYLFRKEGQNVTLSCEQNLNHDAMYWYRQDPGQGLRLIYYSQIVNDFQKGDIAEGYSVSREKKESFPLTVTSAQKNPTAFYLCASSIGPGPPNYGYTFGSGTRLTVV.

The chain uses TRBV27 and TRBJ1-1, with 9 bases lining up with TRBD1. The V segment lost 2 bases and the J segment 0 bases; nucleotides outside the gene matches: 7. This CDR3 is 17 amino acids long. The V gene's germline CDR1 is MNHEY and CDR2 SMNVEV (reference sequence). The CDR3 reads CASSLLGQGFMNTEAFF. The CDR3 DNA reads TGTGCCAGCAGTTTACTAGGACAGGGGTTCATGAACACTGAAGCTTTCTTT.

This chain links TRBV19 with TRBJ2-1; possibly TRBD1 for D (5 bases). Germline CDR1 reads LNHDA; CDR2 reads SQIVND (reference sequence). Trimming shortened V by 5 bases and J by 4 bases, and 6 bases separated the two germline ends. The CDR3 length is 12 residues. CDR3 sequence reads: CASSQGYNEQFF. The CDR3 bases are TGTGCCAGTAGTCAGGGTTACAATGAGCAGTTCTTC.

CDR3 in amino acids: CASSKRSAGPLYEQYF. CDR3 bases: TGTGCCAGCAGCAAAAGGTCAGCGGGACCGCTCTACGAGCAGTACTTC. The V and J genes are TRBV21-1 and TRBJ2-7; the listed D gene, TRBD2, was not tested against the DNA. TRBV21-1 is a listed pseudogene. This CDR3 spans 16 amino acids.

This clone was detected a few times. CDR3 loop: CASSAVQGPTEAFF. In nucleotides, the CDR3 is TGTGCCAGCAGCGCAGTACAGGGCCCCACTGAAGCTTTCTTT. The chain employs TRBV9 and TRBJ1-1; the D gene is possibly TRBD1 (6 bases). The CDR3 has 14 amino acids. The germline gives CDR1 SGDLS, CDR2 YYNGEE. V lost 3 bases and J lost 4, with 13 bases in between.

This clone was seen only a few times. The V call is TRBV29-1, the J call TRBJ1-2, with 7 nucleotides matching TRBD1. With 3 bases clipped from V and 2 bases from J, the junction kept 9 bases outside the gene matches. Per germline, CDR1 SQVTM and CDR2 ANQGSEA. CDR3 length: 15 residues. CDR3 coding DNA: TGCAGCGTTGACCCGACAGGGTTGGGGAACTATGGCTACACCTTC. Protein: CSVDPTGLGNYGYTF.

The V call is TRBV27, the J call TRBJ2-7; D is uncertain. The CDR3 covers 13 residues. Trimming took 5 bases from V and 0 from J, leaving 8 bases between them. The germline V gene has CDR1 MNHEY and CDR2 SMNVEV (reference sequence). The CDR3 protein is CASSPTSSYEQYF. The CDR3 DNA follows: TGTGCCAGCAGTCCAACGAGCTCCTACGAGCAGTACTTC.

DNA of the CDR3: TGTGCCCGGCAGGGTTATCCTGGAAACACCATATATTTT. It codes for CARQGYPGNTIYF. V gene TRBV30 combines with J gene TRBJ1-3; maybe TRBD1 (5 bases). Germline V CDR1 and CDR2: GTSNPN, SVGIG (reference sequence). The V end was cut by 8 bases, the J end by 2 bases, with 13 bases between. The length of the CDR3 is 13 residues.

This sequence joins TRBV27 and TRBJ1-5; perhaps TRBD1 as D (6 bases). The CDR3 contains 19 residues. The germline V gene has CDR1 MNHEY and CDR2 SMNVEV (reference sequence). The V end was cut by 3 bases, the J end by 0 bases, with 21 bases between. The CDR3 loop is CASSFIAPGQILSNQPQHF. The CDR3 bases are TGTGCCAGCAGTTTTATAGCCCCAGGACAGATCCTTAGCAATCAGCCCCAGCATTTT.

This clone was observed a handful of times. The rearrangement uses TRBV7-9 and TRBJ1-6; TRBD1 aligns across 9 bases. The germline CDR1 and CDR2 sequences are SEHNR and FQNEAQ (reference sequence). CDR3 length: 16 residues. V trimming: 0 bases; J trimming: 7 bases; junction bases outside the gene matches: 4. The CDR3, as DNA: TGTGCCAGCAGCTTAGCCTGGGACAGGGTAAATTCACCCCTCCACTTT. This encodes CASSLAWDRVNSPLHF.

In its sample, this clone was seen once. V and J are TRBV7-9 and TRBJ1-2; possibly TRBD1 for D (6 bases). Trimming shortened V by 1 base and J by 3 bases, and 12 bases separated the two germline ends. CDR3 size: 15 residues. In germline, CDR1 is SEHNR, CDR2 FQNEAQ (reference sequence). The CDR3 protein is CASSLDTGIDYGYTF. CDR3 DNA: TGTGCCAGCAGCTTAGATACAGGGATAGACTATGGCTACACCTTC.

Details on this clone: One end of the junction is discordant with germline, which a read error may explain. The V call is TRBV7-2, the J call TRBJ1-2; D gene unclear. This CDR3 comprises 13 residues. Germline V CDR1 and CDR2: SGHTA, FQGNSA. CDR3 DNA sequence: TGTGCCAGCAGCTTAGTGCAGAACTATGGCTACATCTTC. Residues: CASSLVQNYGYIF.

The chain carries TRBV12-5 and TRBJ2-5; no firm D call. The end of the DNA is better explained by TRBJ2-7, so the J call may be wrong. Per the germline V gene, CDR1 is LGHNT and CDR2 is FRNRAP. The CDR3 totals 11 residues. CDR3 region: CASGLRYEQYF. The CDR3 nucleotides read TGTGCTAGTGGTTTGAGATACGAGCAGTACTTC.

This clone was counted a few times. DNA for the CDR3: TGTGCCAGCAGGGGGACAGGGCAGTGGGGCTACACCTTC. It yields the protein CASRGTGQWGYTF. This chain joins TRBV6-1 and TRBJ1-2, with 9 bases lining up with TRBD1. Germline loops: CDR1 MNHNS, CDR2 SASEGT. This CDR3 comprises 13 residues. The V gene end was trimmed by 6 bases and the J gene end by 8 bases; junction bases not matched to a gene: 7.

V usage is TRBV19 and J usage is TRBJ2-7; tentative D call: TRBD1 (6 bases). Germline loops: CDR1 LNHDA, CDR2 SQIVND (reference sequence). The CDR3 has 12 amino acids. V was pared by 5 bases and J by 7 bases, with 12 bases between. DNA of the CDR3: TGTGCCAGTAGTCATCAGGGGCGGGAGCAGTACTTC. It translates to CASSHQGREQYF.

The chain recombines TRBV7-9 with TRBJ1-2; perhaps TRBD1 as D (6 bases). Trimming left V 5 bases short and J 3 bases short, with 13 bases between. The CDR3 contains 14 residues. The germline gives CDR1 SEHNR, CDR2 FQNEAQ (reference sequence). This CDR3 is CASSRTGSDYGYTF. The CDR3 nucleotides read TGTGCCAGCAGCCGAACAGGGTCAGACTATGGCTACACCTTC.

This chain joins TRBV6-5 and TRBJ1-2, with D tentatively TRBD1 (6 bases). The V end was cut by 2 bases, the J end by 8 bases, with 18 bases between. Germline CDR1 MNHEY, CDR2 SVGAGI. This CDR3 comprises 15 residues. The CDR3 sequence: CASSYTPAGAGGYTF. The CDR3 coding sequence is TGTGCCAGCAGTTACACCCCTGCGGGGGCGGGGGGCTACACCTTC.

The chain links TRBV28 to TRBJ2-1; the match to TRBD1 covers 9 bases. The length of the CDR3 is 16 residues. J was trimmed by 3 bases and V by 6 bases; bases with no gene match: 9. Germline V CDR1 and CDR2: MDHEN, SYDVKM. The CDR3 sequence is CASRPDRGGLYNEQFF. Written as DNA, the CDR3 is TGTGCCAGCAGACCGGACAGGGGAGGCCTCTACAATGAGCAGTTCTTC.

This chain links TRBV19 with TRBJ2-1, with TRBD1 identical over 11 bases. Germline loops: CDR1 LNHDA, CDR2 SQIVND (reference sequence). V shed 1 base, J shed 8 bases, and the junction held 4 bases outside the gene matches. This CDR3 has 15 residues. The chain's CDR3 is CASSIGGTGGYEQFF. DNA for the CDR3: TGTGCCAGTAGTATAGGCGGGACAGGGGGTTATGAGCAGTTCTTC.

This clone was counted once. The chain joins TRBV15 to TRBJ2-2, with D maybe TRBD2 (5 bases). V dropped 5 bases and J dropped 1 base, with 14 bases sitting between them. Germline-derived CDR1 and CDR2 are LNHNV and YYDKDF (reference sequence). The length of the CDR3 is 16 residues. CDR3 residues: CATSEGTTRNTGELFF. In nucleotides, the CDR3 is TGTGCCACCAGCGAGGGAACAACCAGGAACACCGGGGAGCTGTTTTTT. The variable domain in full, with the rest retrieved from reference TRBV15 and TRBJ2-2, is DAMVIQNPRYQVTQFGKPVTLSCSQTLNHNVMYWYQQKSSQAPKLLFHYYDKDFNNEADTPDNFQSRRPNTSFCFLDIRSPGLGDTAMYLCATSEGTTRNTGELFFGEGSRLTVL.